This passage covers 32 T cell receptor beta chains from one sample sequenced in a study of blood T cell repertoires in COVID-19 (dated by TCRdb to 2019 to 2021). Receptor libraries were prepared by the immunoSEQ multiplex PCR assay. Not all clones reach the TCRdb copy of this immuneACCESS table, which keeps in-frame sequences only. Checked studies attribute under half of the gap to unresolved V genes and leave the rest unexplained. This sample is represented by tens of thousands of clones; 75% to 90% of them were singletons. In total, the top ten clones hold more than 6.5% of the sample. Source material: peripheral blood. The receptors derive from a human donor with active COVID-19. The donor label of this sample is uncertain.

The chain is built from TRBV28 and TRBJ2-7, with 11 bases matching TRBD2. The germline gives CDR1 MDHEN, CDR2 SYDVKM. The junction had 14 bases not matched to a gene; V was cut back by 10 bases and J by 6 bases. The CDR3 consists of 15 residues. This CDR3 is CATGTSGGPLLEQYF. The CDR3 DNA is TGTGCCACCGGGACTAGCGGAGGGCCCCTCCTCGAGCAGTACTTC. The whole variable domain, filled in from reference TRBV28 and TRBJ2-7, reads DVKVTQSSRYLVKRTGEKVFLECVQDMDHENMFWYRQDPGLGLRLIYFSYDVKMKEKGDIPEGYSVSREKKERFSLILESASTNQTSMYLCATGTSGGPLLEQYFGPGTRLTVT.

This chain connects TRBV18 to TRBJ2-2; D is possibly TRBD2 (5 bases). CDR1 and CDR2 from the germline V gene are KGHSH and LQKENI. The CDR3 is 14 amino acids. Trimming took 5 bases from V and 13 from J, leaving 20 bases between them. In nucleotides, the CDR3 is TGTGCCAGCTCAGACACTAGGAGCCATGGAGGGCTGTTTTTT. It yields the protein CASSDTRSHGGLFF.

The chain uses TRBV7-6 and TRBJ2-5; 7 bases fit TRBD1. Losses at the gene ends were 1 base for V and 2 bases for J; bases not matched to a gene: 10. This CDR3 is built from 17 residues. Per germline, CDR1 SGHVS and CDR2 FNYEAQ. The CDR3 coding sequence is TGTGCCAGCAGCTTAGAACACCCAGGCAGGGGGCAAGAGACCCAGTACTTC. It specifies CASSLEHPGRGQETQYF.

The rearrangement uses TRBV7-2 and TRBJ1-5, with a possible D match to TRBD1 (5 bases). V shed 2 bases and J shed 10 bases, with 12 bases lying between them. Germline CDR1 and CDR2: SGHTA and FQGNSA. CDR3 length: 13 residues. In nucleotides, the CDR3 is TGTGCCAGCAGCTTAAACAGGTTGGGTCCCCAGCATTTT. This codes for CASSLNRLGPQHF.

The CDR3 nucleotides are TGCGCCAGCAGCATCCCCATCGGGAGATCGTACCAAGAGACCCAGTACTTC. Translating gives CASSIPIGRSYQETQYF. The chain has TRBV4-3 and TRBJ2-5, with D possibly TRBD2 on 6 matching bases. Germline V gene lookup returns CDR1 LGHNA and CDR2 YSLEER. V lost 5 bases to trimming and J lost 0 bases, with 19 bases between them. This CDR3 contains 17 residues.

The rearrangement links TRBV11-3 to TRBJ2-1, with TRBD2 matching 7 bases. The CDR3 runs to 16 residues. CDR1 is SGHNT, CDR2 YENEEA, per germline. Losses at the gene ends were 1 base for V and 0 bases for J; bases not matched to a gene: 3. This CDR3 is CASSLGTSDSYNEQFF. In DNA, the CDR3 is TGTGCCAGCAGCTTAGGCACTAGCGACTCCTACAATGAGCAGTTCTTC.

This chain links TRBV4-3 with TRBJ2-1, with 9 nucleotides matching TRBD2. Trimming took 0 bases from V and 6 from J; bases not matched to a gene: 3. CDR1 LGHNA and CDR2 YSLEER come from the germline V gene. This CDR3 has 15 residues. The CDR3: CASSQDAGGGNEQFF. CDR3 DNA: TGCGCCAGCAGCCAAGATGCGGGGGGGGGCAATGAGCAGTTCTTC.

The V call is TRBV23-1, the J call TRBJ2-1; 8 nucleotides line up with TRBD2. TRBV23-1 is an ORF, and what it does is uncertain. CDR3 length equals 19 residues. J lost 0 bases, V lost 0 bases, and 10 bases had no gene match. CDR3 sequence (DNA): TGCGCCAGCAGTCAATCGGCAAAGCGGGAGAGGTGCTCCTACAATGAGCAGTTCTTC. This translates into CASSQSAKRERCSYNEQFF.

This chain connects TRBV11-2 to TRBJ1-2; D possibly corresponds to TRBD1 (6 bases). The germline V and J ends were trimmed by 5 bases and 3 bases, with 16 bases remaining between them. The CDR3 is 15 amino acids. Germline CDR1 is SGHAT and CDR2 is FQNNGV. The CDR3 DNA reads TGTGCCAGCAGCCCCCGTGGGGGGGCGGACTATGGCTACACCTTC. Translation gives CASSPRGGADYGYTF.

This clone showed up just once. The chain is built from TRBV29-1 and TRBJ1-1; no firm D call. V lost 4 bases and J lost 10, with 10 bases in between. Germline V gene sequence: CDR1 SQVTM, CDR2 ANQGSEA. This CDR3 has 10 residues. CDR3 protein: CSVADIGAFF. CDR3 DNA: TGCAGCGTTGCTGACATTGGAGCTTTCTTT. Filled out from reference TRBV29-1 and TRBJ1-1, the complete variable domain reads SAVISQKPSRDICQRGTSLTIQCQVDSQVTMMFWYRQQPGQSLTLIATANQGSEATYESGFVIDKFPISRPNLTFSTLTVSNMSPEDSSIYLCSVADIGAFFGQGTRLTVV.

This chain connects TRBV5-1 to TRBJ2-2, with 9 bases that match TRBD2. CDR1 is SGHRS and CDR2 is YFSETQ in the germline V gene. V lost 2 bases to trimming and J lost 4 bases; unmatched junction nucleotides: 6. This CDR3 has 16 residues. For the CDR3, the DNA is TGCGCCAGCAGCTTTGAACTAGCGGGTCTCACCGGGGAGCTGTTTTTT. The encoded protein is CASSFELAGLTGELFF.

The chain recombines TRBV6-5 with TRBJ2-3; D uncertain. CDR1 and CDR2 from the germline V gene are MNHEY and SVGAGI. The CDR3 covers 13 residues. Trimming left V 2 bases short and J 2 bases short, with 5 bases between. The CDR3 DNA reads as TGTGCCAGCAGTTACGCCTACACAGATACGCAGTATTTT. Translated, it gives CASSYAYTDTQYF.

The gene calls are TRBV27 and TRBJ2-7; D call uncertain. The CDR3 runs 14 residues. V was clipped by 6 bases and J by 0 bases, with 12 bases between them. Germline-derived CDR1 and CDR2 are MNHEY and SMNVEV (reference sequence). The CDR3 sequence: CASRGPGSSYEQYF. CDR3 coding DNA: TGTGCCAGCAGGGGTCCGGGTAGCTCCTACGAGCAGTACTTC.

This clone was seen just once. The rearrangement links TRBV18 to TRBJ2-2; D might be TRBD1 (6 bases). This CDR3 is built from 14 residues. Per the germline V gene, CDR1 is KGHSH and CDR2 is LQKENI. The V gene lost 6 bases and the J gene lost 1 base, with 9 bases spanning the gap. The CDR3 loop reads CASSPRGNTGELFF. The CDR3, as DNA: TGTGCCAGCTCCCCCAGGGGGAACACCGGGGAGCTGTTTTTT.

Regarding this clone: A read error may produce the germline difference seen at one junction end. The rearrangement joins TRBV7-7 to TRBJ2-2; perhaps TRBD1 as D (6 bases). The CDR3 is 14 amino acids. Germline CDR1 and CDR2: SSHAT and FNYEAQ (reference sequence). CDR3 protein: CASSSRQATGELFF. CDR3 nucleotide sequence: TGTGCTAGCAGCTCTAGACAGGCCACCGGGGAGCTGTTTTTT.

The chain has TRBV5-1 and TRBJ2-1; TRBD1 aligns across 7 bases. Trimming took 1 base from V and 9 from J; bases not matched to a gene: 4. Germline V lookup: CDR1 SGHRS, CDR2 YFSETQ. This CDR3 has 13 residues. CDR3 protein: CASSLKGGGEQFF. CDR3 DNA sequence: TGCGCCAGCAGCTTGAAAGGGGGCGGTGAGCAGTTCTTC.

The gene calls are TRBV4-3 and TRBJ2-3; D perhaps matches TRBD2 (5 bases). From germline, CDR1 is LGHNA and CDR2 YSLEER. The CDR3 extends over 17 amino acids. The V gene lost 1 base and the J gene lost 4 bases, with 18 bases spanning the gap. The CDR3 spells CASSQGPGIKGSDTQYF. CDR3 bases: TGCGCCAGCAGCCAAGGCCCCGGGATTAAAGGGTCAGATACGCAGTATTTT.

The rearrangement uses TRBV5-8 and TRBJ2-3, with 11 bases matching TRBD2. V was clipped by 2 bases and J by 2 bases; unmatched bases: 4. The CDR3 totals 16 residues. The germline gives CDR1 SGHTS, CDR2 YDEGEE. CDR3 residues: CASSFGTSGNTDTQYF. For the CDR3, the DNA is TGTGCCAGCAGCTTCGGGACTAGCGGTAACACAGATACGCAGTATTTT.

The rearrangement links TRBV7-8 to TRBJ1-3; D might be TRBD1 (6 bases). CDR1 and CDR2 (germline): SGHVS, FQNEAQ. V lost 0 bases and J 2 bases, leaving 8 bases between the germline ends. The CDR3 extends over 15 amino acids. The CDR3 DNA reads TGTGCCAGCAGCTTAGCAGCAGGGGCTGGAAACACCATATATTTT. Its translation: CASSLAAGAGNTIYF.

The rearrangement links TRBV10-2 to TRBJ1-1; 7 bases align to TRBD1. The CDR3 is 13 residues long. The ends lost 6 bases at V and 8 bases at J; junction bases unmatched: 9. Germline V gene lookup returns CDR1 WSHSY and CDR2 SAAADI. CDR3 protein: CASSGGGAGEAFF. CDR3 nucleotide sequence: TGCGCCAGCAGCGGAGGGGGCGCGGGGGAAGCTTTCTTT.

In its sample, this clone was seen once. The chain recombines TRBV5-4 with TRBJ2-1; TRBD1 matches 7 bases. Germline CDR1 reads SGHNT; CDR2 reads YYREEE (reference sequence). The V gene end was trimmed by 2 bases and the J gene end by 1 base; junction bases not matched to a gene: 3. The CDR3 consists of 15 residues. DNA of the CDR3: TGTGCCAGCAGCTTTGACAGGGCGTCCTACAATGAGCAGTTCTTC. As protein: CASSFDRASYNEQFF.

The chain links TRBV30 to TRBJ1-2; D call uncertain. CDR1 GTSNPN and CDR2 SVGIG come from the germline V gene (reference sequence). The CDR3 is 15 amino acids. Trimming shortened V by 2 bases and J by 3 bases, and 16 bases separated the two germline ends. The CDR3 loop reads CAWSHGTRVHYGYTF. CDR3 bases: TGTGCCTGGAGTCACGGAACTCGGGTCCACTATGGCTACACCTTC.

The V call is TRBV5-4, the J call TRBJ2-3; tentatively, D is TRBD2 (5 bases). V was trimmed by 1 base and J by 5 bases, leaving 5 bases between them. Germline V lookup: CDR1 SGHNT, CDR2 YYREEE (reference sequence). This CDR3 spans 12 amino acids. As DNA, the CDR3 is TGTGCCAGCAGCTTGCGGGGAGATACGCAGTATTTT. Encoded protein: CASSLRGDTQYF.

The CDR3 DNA sequence: TGTGCCAGCAGCGCGAGCGGGAGGGATTTCGACGAGCAGTACTTC. Translated: CASSASGRDFDEQYF. The chain recombines TRBV9 with TRBJ2-7; 10 nucleotides match TRBD2. V was pared by 3 bases and J by 5 bases, with 8 bases of the junction left unmatched. This CDR3 has 15 residues. Germline lookup yields CDR1 SGDLS and CDR2 YYNGEE.

This clone was seen just once. The chain is built from TRBV6-2 or TRBV6-3 and TRBJ2-3; the D is unclear. CDR3 length: 15 amino acids. Germline V lookup: CDR1 MNHEY, CDR2 SVGEGT. Trimming shortened V by 5 bases and J by 2 bases, and 14 bases separated the two germline ends. The CDR3 bases are TGTGCCAGCAGTCCCTTGACTCCTTACACAGATACGCAGTATTTT. Protein: CASSPLTPYTDTQYF.

The chain recombines TRBV5-4 with TRBJ2-3; 7 bases fit TRBD2. Losses at the gene ends were 0 bases for V and 4 bases for J; bases not matched to a gene: 14. From germline, CDR1 is SGHNT and CDR2 YYREEE (reference sequence). The CDR3 consists of 18 residues. Here the CDR3 DNA reads TGTGCCAGCAGCTTGGGAGGTTTCGGGGAGGGCCGGGCAGATACGCAGTATTTT. Its translation is CASSLGGFGEGRADTQYF.

The rearrangement joins TRBV5-1 to TRBJ2-1; 15 bases are shared with TRBD2. Germline lookup yields CDR1 SGHRS and CDR2 YFSETQ. The length of the CDR3 is 20 residues. V shed 4 bases and J 0 bases; nucleotides not matched to a gene: 11. The CDR3 DNA sequence: TGCGCCAGCAGCCCCGGGACTAGCGGGAGGCCACGGAGCTCCTACAATGAGCAGTTCTTC. Encoded protein: CASSPGTSGRPRSSYNEQFF.

The chain carries TRBV14 and TRBJ1-1; 9 bases fit TRBD1. J gave up 7 bases and V 4 bases, and 4 bases lay outside the gene matches. Germline CDR1 SGHDN, CDR2 FVKESK. The CDR3 runs 13 residues. The CDR3 nucleotides are TGTGCCAGCAGCCGGGACAGGGCGGGTGAAGCTTTCTTT. As protein: CASSRDRAGEAFF. Full variable domain (missing parts from reference TRBV14 and TRBJ1-1): EAGVTQFPSHSVIEKGQTVTLRCDPISGHDNLYWYRRVMGKEIKFLLHFVKESKQDESGMPNNRFLAERTGGTYSTLKVQPAELEDSGVYFCASSRDRAGEAFFGQGTRLTVV.

This chain uses TRBV18 with TRBJ1-5; possible D gene TRBD1, 5 bases. CDR1 is KGHSH, CDR2 LQKENI, per germline. The CDR3 runs to 14 residues. Trimming removed 1 base at V and 2 bases at J, with 6 bases between. CDR3 sequence reads: CASSPLQGNQPQHF. CDR3 coding DNA: TGTGCCAGCTCACCACTACAGGGCAATCAGCCCCAGCATTTT. Combining the CDR3 with reference TRBV18 and TRBJ1-5 gives the whole variable domain NAGVMQNPRHLVRRRGQEARLRCSPMKGHSHVYWYRQLPEEGLKFMVYLQKENIIDESGMPKERFSAEFPKEGPSILRIQQVVRGDSAAYFCASSPLQGNQPQHFGDGTRLSIL.

The chain has TRBV4-1 and TRBJ2-7, with 11 bases that match TRBD2. V lost 4 bases, J lost 0 bases, and 2 bases stayed unmatched. Per germline, CDR1 MGHRA and CDR2 YSYEKL. This CDR3 has 15 amino acids. The CDR3 DNA reads TGCGCCAGCAGCCGGGGACTAGCGGACTCCTACGAGCAGTACTTC. Its protein product is CASSRGLADSYEQYF.

The chain combines TRBV5-1 with TRBJ1-2, with 8 bases that match TRBD1. With 2 bases clipped from V and 5 bases from J, the junction kept 5 bases outside the gene matches. The germline V gene encodes CDR1 SGHRS and CDR2 YFSETQ. The CDR3 consists of 14 residues. In DNA form, the CDR3 reads TGCGCCAGCAGCTTTCAGGGGGCCCGGTATGGCTACACCTTC. Its protein product is CASSFQGARYGYTF.

The V call is TRBV6-5, the J call TRBJ1-2, with D possibly TRBD1 on 5 matching bases. V was trimmed by 4 bases and J by 4 bases, leaving 7 bases between them. The CDR3 covers 12 residues. Germline V CDR1 and CDR2: MNHEY, SVGAGI. CDR3 sequence reads: CASSWTPYGYTF. The CDR3 bases are TGTGCCAGCAGTTGGACACCCTATGGCTACACCTTC.